This entry lists 12 T cell receptor beta chains sequenced from one sample in a study of cytomegalovirus exposure and HLA in healthy donors. The method was immunoSEQ multiplex PCR; TCRdb's version includes in-frame clones alone and lacks a portion of them. The profile covers roughly 250,000 clones, with 90% appearing a single time and 0.37% taken by the ten largest. The sample taken for sequencing was PBMCs. The receptor set was obtained from a young woman in good health and CMV-seronegative.

The rearrangement links TRBV7-9 to TRBJ2-7; 11 nucleotides match TRBD2. Germline trimming cut 5 bases from V and 3 bases from J; bases unmatched to any gene: 12. From germline, CDR1 is SEHNR and CDR2 FQNEAQ (reference sequence). CDR3 length: 17 residues. The CDR3 sequence is CASSPPAISGGGYEQYF. CDR3 nucleotides: TGTGCCAGCAGCCCCCCGGCTATTAGCGGGGGGGGCTACGAGCAGTACTTC.

V usage is TRBV11-1 and J usage is TRBJ1-1; 9 nucleotides agree with TRBD1. J gave up 6 bases and V 6 bases, and 8 bases lay outside the gene matches. The CDR3 loop spans 14 amino acids. Germline CDR1 and CDR2: SGHAT and FQDESV (reference sequence). As DNA, the CDR3 is TGTGCCAGCAGGTTACAGGGGGCGAGCGCTGAAGCTTTCTTT. It specifies CASRLQGASAEAFF.

The CDR3 sequence: CASSPRVIGELFF. The CDR3 nucleotides are TGTGCCAGTAGTCCCCGGGTCATCGGGGAGCTGTTTTTT. V is TRBV19 and J is TRBJ2-2; no firm D call. V was shortened by 5 bases and J by 7 bases, with 11 bases between the two germline ends. This CDR3 region has 13 residues. Per germline, CDR1 LNHDA and CDR2 SQIVND (reference sequence). Full variable domain (missing parts from reference TRBV19 and TRBJ2-2): DGGITQSPKYLFRKEGQNVTLSCEQNLNHDAMYWYRQDPGQGLRLIYYSQIVNDFQKGDIAEGYSVSREKKESFPLTVTSAQKNPTAFYLCASSPRVIGELFFGEGSRLTVL.

V gene TRBV5-1 combines with J gene TRBJ2-1; 14 nucleotides align to TRBD2. CDR1 and CDR2 (germline): SGHRS, YFSETQ. The CDR3 is made up of 15 amino acids. Unmatched junction bases numbered 2, after V lost 3 bases and J lost 6 bases. The CDR3 nucleotides are TGCGCCAGCAGCTCGGGACTAGCGGGGGCCAATGAGCAGTTCTTC. Its translation is CASSSGLAGANEQFF.

CDR3 nucleotide sequence: TGTGCCAGCAGCCCCTTACAGGCAAGAAATGAAAAACTGTTTTTT. Protein sequence: CASSPLQARNEKLFF. The chain combines TRBV2 with TRBJ1-4, with D possibly matching TRBD1 (5 bases). The germline gives CDR1 SNHLY, CDR2 FYNNEI. V lost 6 bases, J lost 5 bases, and 16 bases lay in between. There are 15 residues in the CDR3. Full variable domain (missing parts from reference TRBV2 and TRBJ1-4): EPEVTQTPSHQVTQMGQEVILRCVPISNHLYFYWYRQILGQKVEFLVSFYNNEISEKSEIFDDQFSVERPDGSNFTLKIRSTKLEDSAMYFCASSPLQARNEKLFFGSGTQLSVL.

The CDR3 nucleotides are TGTGCCAGCAGCTTGGACAGGGATTATGGCTACACCTTC. This codes for CASSLDRDYGYTF. The chain joins TRBV5-6 to TRBJ1-2, with D possibly being TRBD1 (6 bases). V lost 0 bases, J lost 5 bases, and 8 bases lay in between. Germline V gene data show CDR1 as SGHDT and CDR2 as YYEEEE. This CDR3 is built from 13 residues.

The chain has TRBV7-9 and TRBJ2-4; TRBD1 matches 9 bases. The ends lost 6 bases at V and 7 bases at J; junction bases unmatched: 7. CDR3 length: 14 residues. CDR1 and CDR2 (germline): SEHNR, FQNEAQ (reference sequence). The CDR3 region has the DNA TGTGCCAGCAGGGAGTTGGGACAGGGTAACATTCAGTACTTC. It encodes CASRELGQGNIQYF.

This clone was found once. The chain joins TRBV29-1 to TRBJ2-7, with 7 bases that match TRBD2. Germline CDR1 reads SQVTM; CDR2 reads ANQGSEA. The CDR3 has 17 residues. V lost 3 bases to trimming and J lost 6 bases; unmatched junction nucleotides: 20. The CDR3 DNA sequence: TGCAGCGTTGACTCTGGGTTTACTAGCGAGGGAAATTCCGAGCAGTACTTC. Translating it yields CSVDSGFTSEGNSEQYF.

This chain links TRBV5-1 with TRBJ1-1; D ambiguous. V shed 0 bases and J shed 1 base, with 7 bases lying between them. CDR1 is SGHRS, CDR2 YFSETQ, per germline. The CDR3 runs 14 residues. CDR3: CASSLVQENTEAFF. The CDR3 DNA reads TGCGCCAGCAGCTTGGTGCAGGAGAACACTGAAGCTTTCTTT.

The chain is built from TRBV6-1 and TRBJ1-5; D not resolved. Germline lookup yields CDR1 MNHNS and CDR2 SASEGT. The V and J ends lost 6 bases and 7 bases respectively, with 19 bases between them. This CDR3 comprises 15 residues. CDR3 sequence: CASRGLGEGRQPQHF. The CDR3 bases are TGTGCCAGCAGGGGTCTCGGGGAAGGGAGGCAGCCCCAGCATTTT.

The chain uses TRBV11-3 and TRBJ2-7; 10 bases align to TRBD1. CDR3 length: 16 amino acids. V was pared by 5 bases and J by 2 bases, with 9 bases of the junction left unmatched. Germline CDR1 is SGHNT and CDR2 is YENEEA. Written as DNA, the CDR3 is TGTGCCAGCAGCCCGCCTGGGGACAGGGGTCCCTACGAGCAGTACGTC. It specifies CASSPPGDRGPYEQYV.

CDR3 sequence: CASSQLAGLADTQYF. In nucleotides, the CDR3 is TGTGCCAGCAGTCAACTAGCGGGGCTGGCAGATACGCAGTATTTT. This chain uses TRBV27 with TRBJ2-3; 10 nucleotides align to TRBD2. The CDR3 is 15 amino acids. V lost 5 bases, J lost 4 bases, and 6 bases stayed unmatched. Germline CDR1 is MNHEY and CDR2 is SMNVEV (reference sequence).